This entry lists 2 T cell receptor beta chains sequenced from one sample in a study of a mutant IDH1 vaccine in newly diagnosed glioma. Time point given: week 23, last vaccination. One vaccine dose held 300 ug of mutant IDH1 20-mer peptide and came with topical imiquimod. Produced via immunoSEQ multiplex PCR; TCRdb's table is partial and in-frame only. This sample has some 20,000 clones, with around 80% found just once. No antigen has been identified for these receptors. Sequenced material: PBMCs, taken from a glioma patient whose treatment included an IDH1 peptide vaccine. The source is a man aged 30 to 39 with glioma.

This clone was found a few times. The CDR3 reads CASSQAIRLNVLTF. In DNA, the CDR3 is TGCGCCAGCAGCCAAGCTATCAGGCTCAACGTCCTGACTTTC. The V gene is TRBV4-1, the J gene TRBJ2-6; no firm D call. Germline CDR1 MGHRA, CDR2 YSYEKL. Deletions cut 1 base from V and 9 bases from J, with 10 bases between. The CDR3 spans 14 residues.

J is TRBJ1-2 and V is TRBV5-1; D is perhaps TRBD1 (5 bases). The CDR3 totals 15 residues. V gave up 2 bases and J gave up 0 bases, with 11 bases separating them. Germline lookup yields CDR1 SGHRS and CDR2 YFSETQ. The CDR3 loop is CASSLSGGANYGYTF. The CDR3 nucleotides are TGCGCCAGCAGCTTAAGCGGGGGGGCTAACTATGGCTACACCTTC.